These 21 T cell receptor beta chains were all obtained from the same sample, sequenced in a study of shared clonotypes between healthy human individuals. Method: immunoSEQ multiplex PCR; TCRdb's copy keeps in-frame clones and lacks some. The table includes about 1.5 million clones, approximately 96% detected once. The sample taken for sequencing was naive CD4+ T cells sorted from blood. Sample subset: CD45RA+ positively selected. The source is a man aged 30 to 45 in good health.

The CDR3 loop reads CASSLRDSRGTEAFF. The CDR3, as DNA: TGTGCCAGCAGCCTAAGGGACAGTCGGGGCACTGAAGCTTTCTTT. The gene calls are TRBV6-5 and TRBJ1-1; 7 bases match TRBD1. This CDR3 region has 15 residues. The V segment lost 6 bases and the J segment 4 bases; nucleotides outside the gene matches: 11. Germline V CDR1 and CDR2: MNHEY, SVGAGI.

This clone was counted once. The rearrangement uses TRBV5-1 and TRBJ2-1; 9 nucleotides line up with TRBD2. The germline CDR1 and CDR2 sequences are SGHRS and YFSETQ. V was pared by 0 bases and J by 8 bases, with 9 bases of the junction left unmatched. The CDR3 sequence is 16 residues long. CDR3 amino acids: CASSLEPSGVPDEQFF. In DNA form, the CDR3 reads TGCGCCAGCAGCTTGGAGCCTAGCGGGGTACCGGATGAGCAGTTCTTC. Drawing the rest from reference TRBV5-1 and TRBJ2-1, the complete variable domain is KAGVTQTPRYLIKTRGQQVTLSCSPISGHRSVSWYQQTPGQGLQFLFEYFSETQRNKGNFPGRFSGRQFSNSRSEMNVSTLELGDSALYLCASSLEPSGVPDEQFFGPGTRLTVL.

A note on this clone: Additional DNA sequences in this sample encode the identical CDR3. This chain links TRBV30 with TRBJ1-5; D gene unclear. This CDR3 contains 12 residues. Trimming pared 0 bases from V and 7 bases from J, leaving 7 bases between. Germline CDR1 reads GTSNPN; CDR2 reads SVGIG (reference sequence). The CDR3 protein is CAWSVGGQPQHF. Written as DNA, the CDR3 is TGTGCCTGGAGTGTTGGAGGGCAGCCCCAGCATTTT.

V usage is TRBV11-3 and J usage is TRBJ2-2; D gene ambiguous. This CDR3 spans 18 amino acids. V lost 9 bases and J lost 0, with 23 bases in between. The V gene's germline CDR1 is SGHNT and CDR2 YENEEA. The CDR3 coding sequence is TGTGCCAGACACGCTTCAAGTTTTTGGAACACGAACACCGGGGAGCTGTTTTTT. The encoded protein is CARHASSFWNTNTGELFF. Combining the CDR3 with reference TRBV11-3 and TRBJ2-2 gives the whole variable domain EAGVVQSPRYKIIEKKQPVAFWCNPISGHNTLYWYLQNLGQGPELLIRYENEEAVDDSQLPKDRFSAERLKGVDSTLKIQPAELGDSAVYLCARHASSFWNTNTGELFFGEGSRLTVL.

The chain recombines TRBV18 with TRBJ2-6; D is unclear. Germline V CDR1 and CDR2: KGHSH, LQKENI. The CDR3 runs 15 residues. Trimming stripped 3 bases from V and 2 bases from J, with 8 bases between. CDR3 sequence reads: CASSPVWAGANVLTF. The DNA for the CDR3 is TGTGCCAGCTCACCGGTGTGGGCTGGGGCCAACGTCCTGACTTTC.

The rearrangement uses TRBV5-1 and TRBJ2-1; 13 bases align to TRBD2. Germline V gene lookup returns CDR1 SGHRS and CDR2 YFSETQ. Unmatched junction bases numbered 12, after V lost 4 bases and J lost 2 bases. The CDR3 consists of 19 residues. The CDR3 nucleotides read TGCGCCAGCAGCGCTCCGGGACTAGCGGGAAAAGCCACCTACAATGAGCAGTTCTTC. This encodes CASSAPGLAGKATYNEQFF.

J is TRBJ1-2 and V is TRBV4-1, with D perhaps TRBD1 (5 bases). The germline V gene encodes CDR1 MGHRA and CDR2 YSYEKL. The V end was cut by 0 bases, the J end by 1 base, with 21 bases between. The CDR3 extends over 19 amino acids. This CDR3 is CASSQEGWGLGGVNYGYTF. For the CDR3, the DNA is TGCGCCAGCAGCCAAGAAGGATGGGGACTTGGAGGGGTTAACTATGGCTACACCTTC.

J is TRBJ2-5 and V is TRBV27, with 7 nucleotides matching TRBD1. The germline gives CDR1 MNHEY, CDR2 SMNVEV (reference sequence). The CDR3 is 14 residues long. Germline trimming cut 2 bases from V and 4 bases from J; bases unmatched to any gene: 4. The CDR3 loop is CASSLSPGGETQYF. In DNA form, the CDR3 reads TGTGCCAGCAGTTTAAGTCCAGGGGGAGAGACCCAGTACTTC.

This sequence joins TRBV5-4 and TRBJ2-7; D may be TRBD1 or TRBD2 (5 bases each). The CDR3 extends over 16 amino acids. Germline CDR1 SGHNT, CDR2 YYREEE (reference sequence). The V and J ends lost 0 bases and 3 bases respectively, with 16 bases between them. CDR3 nucleotide sequence: TGTGCCAGCAGCTTGGGTGGGACGCTGAACCACTACGAGCAGTACTTC. This translates into CASSLGGTLNHYEQYF.

The chain links TRBV5-1 to TRBJ1-1, with TRBD1 as a possible D gene (5 bases). CDR1 and CDR2 from the germline V gene are SGHRS and YFSETQ. V lost 4 bases and J lost 1, with 11 bases in between. The CDR3 sequence is 14 residues long. This CDR3 is CASSQGPRNTEAFF. DNA for the CDR3: TGCGCCAGCAGCCAGGGACCTAGGAACACTGAAGCTTTCTTT.

This rearrangement joins TRBV18 to TRBJ2-5; a possible D gene is TRBD2 (6 bases). Trimming removed 2 bases from V and 4 bases from J, with 11 bases in between. The germline gives CDR1 KGHSH, CDR2 LQKENI. This CDR3 spans 14 amino acids. The CDR3 DNA is TGTGCCAGCTCACCAATCCCTAGCGTAGAGACCCAGTACTTC. Translated, it gives CASSPIPSVETQYF. The whole variable domain, filled in from reference TRBV18 and TRBJ2-5, reads NAGVMQNPRHLVRRRGQEARLRCSPMKGHSHVYWYRQLPEEGLKFMVYLQKENIIDESGMPKERFSAEFPKEGPSILRIQQVVRGDSAAYFCASSPIPSVETQYFGPGTRLLVL.

V is TRBV6-1 and J is TRBJ1-1, with a possible D match to TRBD1 (6 bases). V was pared by 3 bases and J by 4 bases, with 15 bases between. CDR1 is MNHNS and CDR2 is SASEGT in the germline V gene. The CDR3 has 15 residues. The CDR3 here is CASSEAQGGGTEAFF. Here the CDR3 DNA reads TGTGCCAGCAGTGAGGCACAGGGCGGGGGCACTGAAGCTTTCTTT.

The rearrangement links TRBV9 to TRBJ1-1; 7 bases are shared with TRBD1. Unmatched junction bases numbered 7, after V lost 4 bases and J lost 1 base. The germline V gene encodes CDR1 SGDLS and CDR2 YYNGEE. The CDR3 is 15 amino acids. This chain's CDR3 is CASSFQTGRNTEAFF. CDR3 sequence (DNA): TGTGCCAGCAGCTTTCAGACAGGGAGGAACACTGAAGCTTTCTTT.

The chain is built from TRBV25-1 and TRBJ1-4, with a weak D call TRBD1 (5 bases). This CDR3 has 14 amino acids. Germline lookup yields CDR1 MGHDK and CDR2 SYGVNS. Deletions cut 3 bases from V and 8 bases from J, with 13 bases between. The CDR3 spells CASSESRDDEKLFF. CDR3 coding DNA: TGTGCCAGCAGTGAGAGCAGGGACGACGAAAAACTGTTTTTT. The full variable domain, with the rest looked up from reference TRBV25-1 and TRBJ1-4, is EADIYQTPRYLVIGTGKKITLECSQTMGHDKMYWYQQDPGMELHLIHYSYGVNSTEKGDLSSESTVSRIRTEHFPLTLESARPSHTSQYLCASSESRDDEKLFFGSGTQLSVL.

The genes are TRBV7-2 and TRBJ2-1, with 8 positions matching TRBD2. Looked up from germline, CDR1 is SGHTA and CDR2 is FQGNSA. The trim removed 4 bases at V and 1 base at J, leaving 3 bases unmatched. The CDR3 has 15 residues. The CDR3 sequence: CASSSQRGSYNEQFF. The CDR3 DNA follows: TGTGCCAGCAGCTCCCAGCGGGGGTCCTACAATGAGCAGTTCTTC.

In its sample, this clone was seen once. An end of the junction differs from the germline gene, which may be a read error. The sample holds other DNA sequences that translate to the same CDR3. The rearrangement uses TRBV11-2 and TRBJ2-7; D uncertain. The V gene's germline CDR1 is SGHAT and CDR2 FQNNGV. The CDR3 covers 14 residues. CDR3 DNA: TGTGCCAGCAGCCAGCTAGAGAGCTCCTACGAGCAGTACTTT. Translating it yields CASSQLESSYEQYF.

The chain couples TRBV6-5 to TRBJ2-7, with no clear D. Germline CDR1 is MNHEY and CDR2 is SVGAGI. The CDR3 has 14 residues. With 0 bases removed from V and 4 bases from J, the gap between germline ends came to 10 bases. Written as DNA, the CDR3 is TGTGCCAGCAGTTACTCGAGCACAAAATACGAGCAGTACTTC. Translating gives CASSYSSTKYEQYF.

The chain carries TRBV30 and TRBJ2-7; D is undetermined. Germline V gene sequence: CDR1 GTSNPN, CDR2 SVGIG (reference sequence). The CDR3 has 12 amino acids. V lost 2 bases to trimming and J lost 3 bases, with 8 bases between them. Written as DNA, the CDR3 is TGTGCCTGGAGTCCGTCAGTCTACGAGCAGTACTTC. Translated: CAWSPSVYEQYF.

The J gene is TRBJ2-7, the V gene TRBV9; D is perhaps TRBD2 (6 bases). V shed 2 bases and J shed 4 bases, with 13 bases lying between them. Looked up from germline, CDR1 is SGDLS and CDR2 is YYNGEE. The CDR3 consists of 14 residues. The CDR3 loop reads CASSVSGLNYEQYF. Here the CDR3 DNA reads TGTGCCAGCAGCGTTTCTGGACTAAATTACGAGCAGTACTTC.

V usage is TRBV28 and J usage is TRBJ1-5; 11 positions match TRBD1. CDR1 and CDR2 (germline): MDHEN, SYDVKM. The CDR3 consists of 16 residues. Trimming cost V 2 bases and J 6 bases; bases outside gene matches: 6. CDR3 bases: TGTGCCAGCAGTTTAAGGACAGGGGGCGCGGGTCAGCCCCAGCATTTT. Translation: CASSLRTGGAGQPQHF.

This clone was observed once. CDR3 nucleotide sequence: TGTGCCAGCTCACCTTTGGGGACCCAGTACTTC. Residues: CASSPLGTQYF. The V gene is TRBV18, the J gene TRBJ2-5; no firm D call. CDR3 size: 11 residues. V was shortened by 3 bases and J by 7 bases, with 6 bases between the two germline ends. Germline assignment: CDR1 KGHSH and CDR2 LQKENI.